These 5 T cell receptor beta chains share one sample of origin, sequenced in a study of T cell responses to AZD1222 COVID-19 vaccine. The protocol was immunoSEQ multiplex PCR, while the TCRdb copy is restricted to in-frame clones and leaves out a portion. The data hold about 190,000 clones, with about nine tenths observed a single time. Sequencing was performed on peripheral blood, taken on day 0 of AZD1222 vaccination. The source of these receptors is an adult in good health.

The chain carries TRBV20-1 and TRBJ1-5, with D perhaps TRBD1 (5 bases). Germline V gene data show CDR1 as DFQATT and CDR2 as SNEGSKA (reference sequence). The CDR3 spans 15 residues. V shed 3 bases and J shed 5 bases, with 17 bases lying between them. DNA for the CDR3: TGCAGTGCTAGTACCCAACGGGGGGTTCATCAGCCCCAGCATTTT. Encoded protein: CSASTQRGVHQPQHF.

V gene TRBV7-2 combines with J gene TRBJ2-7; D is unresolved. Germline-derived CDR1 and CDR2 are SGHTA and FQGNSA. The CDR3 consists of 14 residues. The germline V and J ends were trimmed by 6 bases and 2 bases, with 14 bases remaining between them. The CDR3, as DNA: TGTGCCAGCAGGATAACTGCTAAGGCCTACGAGCAGTACTTC. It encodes CASRITAKAYEQYF.

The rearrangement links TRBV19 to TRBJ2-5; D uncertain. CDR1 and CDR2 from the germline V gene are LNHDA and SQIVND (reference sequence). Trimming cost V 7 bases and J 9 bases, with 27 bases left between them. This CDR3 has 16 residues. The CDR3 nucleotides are TGTGCCAGTACAAGACCCGCTCTCCGGCCTCCGGGTGCCCAGTACTTC. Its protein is CASTRPALRPPGAQYF.

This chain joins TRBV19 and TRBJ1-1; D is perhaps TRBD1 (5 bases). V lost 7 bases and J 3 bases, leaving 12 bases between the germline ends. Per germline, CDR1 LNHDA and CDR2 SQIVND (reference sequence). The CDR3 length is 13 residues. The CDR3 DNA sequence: TGTGCCAGTAAGGAGGGGCCCTACACTGAAGCTTTCTTT. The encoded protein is CASKEGPYTEAFF.

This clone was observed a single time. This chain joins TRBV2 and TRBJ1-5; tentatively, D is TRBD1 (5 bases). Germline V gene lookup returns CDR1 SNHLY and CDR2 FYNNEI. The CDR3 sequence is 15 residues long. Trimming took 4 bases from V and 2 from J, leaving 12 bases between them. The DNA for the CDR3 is TGTGCCAGCAGTGTTGCCGGGGGGGGCAATCAGCCCCAGCATTTT. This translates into CASSVAGGGNQPQHF. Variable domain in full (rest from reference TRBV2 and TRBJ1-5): EPEVTQTPSHQVTQMGQEVILRCVPISNHLYFYWYRQILGQKVEFLVSFYNNEISEKSEIFDDQFSVERPDGSNFTLKIRSTKLEDSAMYFCASSVAGGGNQPQHFGDGTRLSIL.